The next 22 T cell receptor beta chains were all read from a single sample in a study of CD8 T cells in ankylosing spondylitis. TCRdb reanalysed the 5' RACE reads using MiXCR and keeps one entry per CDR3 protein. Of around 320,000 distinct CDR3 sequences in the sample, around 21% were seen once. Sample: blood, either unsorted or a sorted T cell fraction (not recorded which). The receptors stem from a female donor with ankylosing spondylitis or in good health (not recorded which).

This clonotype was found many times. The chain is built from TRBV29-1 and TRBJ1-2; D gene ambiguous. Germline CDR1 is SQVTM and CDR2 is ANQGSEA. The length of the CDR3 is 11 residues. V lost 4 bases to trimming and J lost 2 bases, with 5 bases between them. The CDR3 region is CSVGGNYGYTF. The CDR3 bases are TGCAGCGTTGGAGGAAACTATGGCTACACCTTC.

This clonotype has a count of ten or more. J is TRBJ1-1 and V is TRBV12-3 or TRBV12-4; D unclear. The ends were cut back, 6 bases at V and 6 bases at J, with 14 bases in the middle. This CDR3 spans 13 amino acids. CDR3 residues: CASSPRVRAEAFF. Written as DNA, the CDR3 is TGTGCCAGCAGCCCGAGGGTAAGGGCTGAAGCTTTCTTT.

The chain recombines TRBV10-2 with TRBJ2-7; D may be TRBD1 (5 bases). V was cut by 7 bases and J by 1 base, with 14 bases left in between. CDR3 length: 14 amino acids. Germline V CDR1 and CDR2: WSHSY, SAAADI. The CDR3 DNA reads TGCGCCAGCACAGGGTCGGTACGGTCCTACGAGCAGTACTTC. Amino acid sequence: CASTGSVRSYEQYF.

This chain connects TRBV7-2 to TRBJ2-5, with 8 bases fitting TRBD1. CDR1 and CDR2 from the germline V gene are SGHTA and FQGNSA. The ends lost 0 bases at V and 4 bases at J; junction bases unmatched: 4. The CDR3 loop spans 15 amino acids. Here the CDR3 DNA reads TGTGCCAGCAGCTTAGCAGGACAGGGCCGAGAGACCCAGTACTTC. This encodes CASSLAGQGRETQYF.

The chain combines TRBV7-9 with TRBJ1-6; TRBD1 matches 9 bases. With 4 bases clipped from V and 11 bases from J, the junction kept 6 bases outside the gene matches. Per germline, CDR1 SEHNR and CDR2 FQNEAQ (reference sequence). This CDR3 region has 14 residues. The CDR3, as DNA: TGTGCCAGCAGCTCGGGACAGGGAAGGCCACCCCTCCACTTT. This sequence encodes CASSSGQGRPPLHF.

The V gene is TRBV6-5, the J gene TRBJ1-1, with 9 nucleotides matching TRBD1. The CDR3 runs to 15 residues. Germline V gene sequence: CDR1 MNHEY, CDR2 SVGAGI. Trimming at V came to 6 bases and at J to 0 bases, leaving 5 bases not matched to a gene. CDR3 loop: CASSYRTGVNTEAFF. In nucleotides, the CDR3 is TGTGCCAGCAGCTACCGGACAGGGGTGAACACTGAAGCTTTCTTT.

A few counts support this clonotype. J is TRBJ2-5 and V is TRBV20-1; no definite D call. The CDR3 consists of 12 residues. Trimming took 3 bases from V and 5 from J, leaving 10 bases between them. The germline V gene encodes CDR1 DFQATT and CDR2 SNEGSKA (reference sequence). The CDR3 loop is CSARESRETQYF. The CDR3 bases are TGCAGTGCTAGGGAGTCGCGGGAGACCCAGTACTTC.

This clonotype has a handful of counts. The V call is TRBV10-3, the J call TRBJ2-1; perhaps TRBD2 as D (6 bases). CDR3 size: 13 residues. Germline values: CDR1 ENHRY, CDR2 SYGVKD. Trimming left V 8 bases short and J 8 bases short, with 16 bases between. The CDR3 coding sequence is TGTGCCATCGGGGGAGGAGGTGTGGATGAGCAGTTCTTC. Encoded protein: CAIGGGGVDEQFF.

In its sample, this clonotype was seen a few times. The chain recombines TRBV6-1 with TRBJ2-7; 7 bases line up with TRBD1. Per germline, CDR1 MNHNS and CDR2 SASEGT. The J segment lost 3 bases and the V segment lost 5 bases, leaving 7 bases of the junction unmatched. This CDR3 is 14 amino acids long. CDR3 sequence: CASSRRDSIYEQYF. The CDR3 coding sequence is TGTGCCAGCAGTAGACGGGACAGTATCTACGAGCAGTACTTC.

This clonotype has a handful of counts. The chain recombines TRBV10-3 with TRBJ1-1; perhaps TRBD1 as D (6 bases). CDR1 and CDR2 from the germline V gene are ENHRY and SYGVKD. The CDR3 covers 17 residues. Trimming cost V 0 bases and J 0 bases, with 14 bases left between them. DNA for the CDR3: TGTGCCATCAGTGAGTCGGGGGCAGGCTTTGTGAACACTGAAGCTTTCTTT. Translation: CAISESGAGFVNTEAFF.

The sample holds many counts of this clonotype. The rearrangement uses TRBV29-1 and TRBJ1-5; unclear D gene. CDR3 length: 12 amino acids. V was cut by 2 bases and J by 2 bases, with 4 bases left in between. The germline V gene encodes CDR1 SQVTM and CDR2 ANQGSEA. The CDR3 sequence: CSVESGNQPQHF. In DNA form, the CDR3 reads TGCAGCGTTGAATCCGGCAATCAGCCCCAGCATTTT.

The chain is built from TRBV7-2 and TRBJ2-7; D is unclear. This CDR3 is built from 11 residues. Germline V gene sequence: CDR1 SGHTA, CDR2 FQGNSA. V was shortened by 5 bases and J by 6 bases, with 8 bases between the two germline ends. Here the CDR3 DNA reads TGTGCCAGCAGCACCTTGGGCGAGCAGTACTTC. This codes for CASSTLGEQYF. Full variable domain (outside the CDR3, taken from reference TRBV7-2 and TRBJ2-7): GAGVSQSPSNKVTEKGKDVELRCDPISGHTALYWYRQSLGQGLEFLIYFQGNSAPDKSGLPSDRFSAERTGGSVSTLTIQRTQQEDSAVYLCASSTLGEQYFGPGTRLTVT.

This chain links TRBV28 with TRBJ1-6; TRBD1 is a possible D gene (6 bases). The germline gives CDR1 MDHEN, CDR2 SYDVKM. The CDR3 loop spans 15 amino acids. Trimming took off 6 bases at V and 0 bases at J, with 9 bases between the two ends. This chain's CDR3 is CASRGASSYNSPLHF. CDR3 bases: TGTGCCAGCAGGGGGGCTAGCTCCTATAATTCACCCCTCCACTTT.

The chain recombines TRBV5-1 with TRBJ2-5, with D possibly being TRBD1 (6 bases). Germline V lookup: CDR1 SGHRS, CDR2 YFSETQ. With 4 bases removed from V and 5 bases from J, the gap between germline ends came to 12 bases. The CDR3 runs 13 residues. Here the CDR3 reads CASSHLGGETQYF. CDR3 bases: TGCGCCAGCAGCCACCTTGGGGGCGAGACCCAGTACTTC. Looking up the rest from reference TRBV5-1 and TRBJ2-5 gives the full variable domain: KAGVTQTPRYLIKTRGQQVTLSCSPISGHRSVSWYQQTPGQGLQFLFEYFSETQRNKGNFPGRFSGRQFSNSRSEMNVSTLELGDSALYLCASSHLGGETQYFGPGTRLLVL.

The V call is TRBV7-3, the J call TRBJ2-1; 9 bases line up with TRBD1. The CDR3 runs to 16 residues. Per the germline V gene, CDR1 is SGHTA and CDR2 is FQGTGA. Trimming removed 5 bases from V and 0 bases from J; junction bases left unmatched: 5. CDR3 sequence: CASSPGQGSSYNEQFF. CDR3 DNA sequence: TGTGCCAGCAGCCCGGGACAGGGCAGCTCCTACAATGAGCAGTTCTTC.

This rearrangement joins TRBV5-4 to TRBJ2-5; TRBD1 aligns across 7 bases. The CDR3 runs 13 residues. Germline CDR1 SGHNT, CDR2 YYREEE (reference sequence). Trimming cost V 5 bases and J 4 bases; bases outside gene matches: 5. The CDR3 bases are TGTGCCAGCAGGGATTCAGGGGGAGAGACCCAGTACTTC. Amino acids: CASRDSGGETQYF.

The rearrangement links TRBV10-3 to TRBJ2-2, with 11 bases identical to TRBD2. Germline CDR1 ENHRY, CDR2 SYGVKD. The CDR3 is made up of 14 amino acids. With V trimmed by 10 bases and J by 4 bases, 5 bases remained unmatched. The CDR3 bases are TGTGCCAGCCATCTAGCGGGAGGCACCGGGGAGCTGTTTTTT. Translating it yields CASHLAGGTGELFF.

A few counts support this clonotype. The CDR3 is CASSPQDRIRGQETQYF. Written as DNA, the CDR3 is TGCGCCAGCAGCCCTCAGGACAGGATAAGGGGACAAGAGACCCAGTACTTC. The V and J genes are TRBV5-1 and TRBJ2-5; 7 bases are shared with TRBD1. CDR1 and CDR2 (germline): SGHRS, YFSETQ. The CDR3 spans 17 residues. V dropped 4 bases and J dropped 2; count of bases not matched to a gene: 14. Supplemented by reference TRBV5-1 and TRBJ2-5, the full variable domain reads KAGVTQTPRYLIKTRGQQVTLSCSPISGHRSVSWYQQTPGQGLQFLFEYFSETQRNKGNFPGRFSGRQFSNSRSEMNVSTLELGDSALYLCASSPQDRIRGQETQYFGPGTRLLVL.

The CDR3 DNA sequence: TGTGCCAGCACTTCCGCGGATAGCGGGGGGGAGACCCAGTACTTC. Its protein is CASTSADSGGETQYF. V gene TRBV6-2 or TRBV6-3 combines with J gene TRBJ2-5; TRBD2 matches 10 bases. J was trimmed by 5 bases and V by 7 bases; bases with no gene match: 10. Germline loops: CDR1 MNHEY, CDR2 SVGEGT. The CDR3 consists of 15 residues.

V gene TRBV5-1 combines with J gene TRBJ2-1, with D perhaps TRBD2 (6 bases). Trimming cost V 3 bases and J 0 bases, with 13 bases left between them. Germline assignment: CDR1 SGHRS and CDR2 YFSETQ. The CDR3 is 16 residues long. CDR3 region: CASSSTRVSSYNEQFF. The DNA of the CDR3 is TGCGCCAGCAGCTCGACTAGGGTGAGCTCCTACAATGAGCAGTTCTTC.

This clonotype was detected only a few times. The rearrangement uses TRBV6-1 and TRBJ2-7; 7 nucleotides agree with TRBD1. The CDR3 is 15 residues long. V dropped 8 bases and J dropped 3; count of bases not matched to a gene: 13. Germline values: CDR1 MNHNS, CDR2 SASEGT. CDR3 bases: TGTGCCAGCGGCCTTGAACAGGGGCCGAGCTACGAGCAGTACTTC. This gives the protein CASGLEQGPSYEQYF.

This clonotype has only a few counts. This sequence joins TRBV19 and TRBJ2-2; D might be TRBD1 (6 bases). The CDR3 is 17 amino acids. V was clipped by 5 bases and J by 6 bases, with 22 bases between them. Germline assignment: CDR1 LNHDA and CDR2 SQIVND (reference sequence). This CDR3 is CASSPTEEPWGPGELFF. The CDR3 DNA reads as TGTGCCAGTAGTCCCACAGAGGAGCCATGGGGGCCCGGGGAGCTGTTTTTT.